This entry is about one TCR beta chain. This sample is drawn from a study of cytomegalovirus exposure and HLA in healthy donors. Primers: 60 Vbeta forward and 13 Jbeta reverse. Using immunoSEQ multiplex PCR, the repertoire was profiled, and TCRdb retains in-frame clones only, with some absent. The table includes about 95,000 clones, 75% to 85% detected once. The sample consisted of PBMCs. This clonotype was obtained from a man aged 18 to 30 in good health and CMV-seropositive.

The CDR3 region has the DNA TGTGCCAGCAGGGGGGGGAACACCGGGGAGCTGTTTTTT. Translated: CASRGGNTGELFF. The V and J genes are TRBV6-5 and TRBJ2-2, with D maybe TRBD2 (6 bases). V shed 6 bases and J shed 1 base, with 6 bases lying between them. The V gene's germline CDR1 is MNHEY and CDR2 SVGAGI. The CDR3 length is 13 residues.